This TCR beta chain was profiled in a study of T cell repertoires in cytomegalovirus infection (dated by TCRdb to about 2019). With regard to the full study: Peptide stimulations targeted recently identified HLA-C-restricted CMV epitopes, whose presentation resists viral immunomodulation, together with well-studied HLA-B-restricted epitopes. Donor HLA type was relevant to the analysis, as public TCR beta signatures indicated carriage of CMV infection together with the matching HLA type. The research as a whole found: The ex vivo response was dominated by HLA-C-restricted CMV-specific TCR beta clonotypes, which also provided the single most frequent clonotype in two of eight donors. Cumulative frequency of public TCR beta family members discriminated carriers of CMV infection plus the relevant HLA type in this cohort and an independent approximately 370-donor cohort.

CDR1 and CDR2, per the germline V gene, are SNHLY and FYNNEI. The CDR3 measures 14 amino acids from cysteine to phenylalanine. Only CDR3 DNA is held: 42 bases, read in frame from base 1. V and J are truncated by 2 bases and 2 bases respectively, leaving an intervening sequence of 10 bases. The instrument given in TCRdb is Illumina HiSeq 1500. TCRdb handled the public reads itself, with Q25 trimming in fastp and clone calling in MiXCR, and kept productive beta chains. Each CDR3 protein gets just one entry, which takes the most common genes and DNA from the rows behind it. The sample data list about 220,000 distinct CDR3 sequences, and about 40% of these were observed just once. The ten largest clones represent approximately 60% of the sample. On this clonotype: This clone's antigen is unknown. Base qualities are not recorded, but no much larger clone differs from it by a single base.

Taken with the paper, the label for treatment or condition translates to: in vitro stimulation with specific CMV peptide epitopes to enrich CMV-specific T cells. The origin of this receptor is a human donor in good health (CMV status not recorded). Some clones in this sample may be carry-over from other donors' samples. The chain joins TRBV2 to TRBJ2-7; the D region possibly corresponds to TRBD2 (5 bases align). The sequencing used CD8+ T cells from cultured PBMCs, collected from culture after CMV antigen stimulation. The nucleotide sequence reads TGTGCCAGCAGTGAATGGAGGAGACCCTACGAGCAGTACTTC. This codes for CASSEWRRPYEQYF.